This TCR beta chain was captured by sequencing in a study of blood T cell repertoires in COVID-19. Germline V gene sequence: CDR1 SGHRS, CDR2 YFSETQ. The junction had 4 bases not matched to a gene; V was cut back by 4 bases and J by 1 base. This CDR3 region has 14 residues. As handled by the study authors: Amplification from reference gene primers served as the basis for estimated nucleated cell counts. Using immunoSEQ multiplex PCR, the repertoire was profiled, and TCRdb retains in-frame clones only, with some absent. That table furnishes V, J and clone size, whereas the DNA furnished D and trimming. The repertoire holds some 80,000 clones, with 75% to 90% as singletons.

The rearrangement joins TRBV5-1 to TRBJ1-1; TRBD1 matches 7 bases. The receptor was derived from a human donor in a cohort sampled during active COVID-19. The specimen sequenced was peripheral blood. The DNA of the CDR3 is TGCGCCAGCAGCCCGGGGGACAGGAACACTGAAGCTTTCTTT. Amino acids: CASSPGDRNTEAFF.